These 18 T cell receptor beta chains were sequenced from one sample in a study of T cell responses to AZD1222 COVID-19 vaccine. Generated by immunoSEQ multiplex PCR, the TCRdb table keeps only in-frame clones and is missing some. Found here are approximately 120,000 clones, around 83% of them singletons; the top ten hold roughly a quarter. The source material was peripheral blood, sampled 28 days after the second AZD1222 dose. These receptors all stem from an adult who received the AZD1222 COVID-19 vaccine.

The J gene is TRBJ2-3, the V gene TRBV11-2, with D tentatively TRBD2 (5 bases). CDR3 length equals 16 residues. Germline-derived CDR1 and CDR2 are SGHAT and FQNNGV. Trimming removed 1 base at V and 2 bases at J, with 13 bases between. This CDR3 is CASSLGGGGVTDTQYF. The DNA of the CDR3 is TGTGCCAGCAGCTTAGGCGGAGGAGGAGTCACAGATACGCAGTATTTT.

The rearrangement links TRBV5-1 to TRBJ2-1; TRBD2 matches 12 bases. The CDR3 extends over 15 amino acids. CDR1 and CDR2 (germline): SGHRS, YFSETQ. V was clipped by 3 bases and J by 11 bases; unmatched bases: 9. DNA of the CDR3: TGCGCCAGCAGCTCTCCGGGACTAGCGGGCCGACAGCAGTTCTTC. Translated: CASSSPGLAGRQQFF.

This chain uses TRBV6-2 or TRBV6-3 with TRBJ1-2, with TRBD1 identical over 9 bases. Germline loops: CDR1 MNHEY, CDR2 SVGEGT. The ends lost 5 bases at V and 8 bases at J; junction bases unmatched: 12. The CDR3 runs to 15 residues. CDR3 protein: CASSRALQGAGGYTF. CDR3 DNA: TGTGCCAGCAGTCGTGCCCTACAGGGGGCAGGAGGCTACACCTTC.

This chain joins TRBV6-2 or TRBV6-3 and TRBJ1-5; 7 bases line up with TRBD1. CDR3 length equals 14 residues. The V gene's germline CDR1 is MNHEY and CDR2 SVGEGT. Trimming removed 4 bases from V and 4 bases from J; junction bases left unmatched: 4. Here the CDR3 DNA reads TGTGCCAGCAGTTCGACAGGGACTAATCAGCCCCAGCATTTT. Its protein is CASSSTGTNQPQHF.

This chain links TRBV4-1 with TRBJ1-1; D not resolved. Germline V gives CDR1 MGHRA, CDR2 YSYEKL. Trimming removed 0 bases at V and 7 bases at J, with 9 bases between. This CDR3 region has 13 residues. The CDR3 sequence is CASSQDHDLEAFF. In DNA form, the CDR3 reads TGCGCCAGCAGCCAAGATCATGACCTTGAAGCTTTCTTT.

The J gene is TRBJ1-1, the V gene TRBV7-8; D remains ambiguous. The germline V and J ends were trimmed by 4 bases and 8 bases, with 8 bases remaining between them. In germline, CDR1 is SGHVS, CDR2 FQNEAQ. The CDR3 consists of 11 residues. The CDR3 region has the DNA TGTGCCAGCAGCTCGCACTCCGAAGCTTTCTTT. Its protein product is CASSSHSEAFF.

The chain combines TRBV10-3 with TRBJ1-5, with 9 bases lining up with TRBD1. V shed 0 bases, J shed 3 bases, and the junction held 3 bases outside the gene matches. The CDR3 totals 16 residues. Germline CDR1 is ENHRY and CDR2 is SYGVKD. Written as DNA, the CDR3 is TGTGCCATCAGTGAGTCGGGACAGGGATTCAATCAGCCCCAGCATTTT. Translated, it gives CAISESGQGFNQPQHF.

This chain joins TRBV27 and TRBJ1-2; no clear D. Germline CDR1 reads MNHEY; CDR2 reads SMNVEV (reference sequence). This CDR3 region has 15 residues. The V and J ends lost 6 bases and 0 bases respectively, with 14 bases between them. The CDR3 region is CASSPFGQPNYGYTF. CDR3 nucleotides: TGTGCCAGCAGCCCCTTTGGGCAGCCTAACTATGGCTACACCTTC.

The CDR3 DNA is TGTGCCAGCAGCAAAACAGGGGGATCCTACAATGAGCAGTTCTTC. Its translation: CASSKTGGSYNEQFF. V usage is TRBV5-4 and J usage is TRBJ2-1, with 8 bases lining up with TRBD1. There are 15 residues in the CDR3. V lost 4 bases and J lost 1; bases outside the gene matches: 4. From germline, CDR1 is SGHNT and CDR2 YYREEE (reference sequence).

The J gene is TRBJ1-4, the V gene TRBV5-4; D unresolved. The CDR3 totals 14 residues. Germline CDR1 and CDR2: SGHNT and YYREEE (reference sequence). Trimming took off 4 bases at V and 6 bases at J, with 13 bases between the two ends. The CDR3 nucleotides read TGTGCCAGCAGCCAAGGAGGGAGGGATGAAAAACTGTTTTTT. Amino acid sequence: CASSQGGRDEKLFF.

Remarks on this clone: At one of its ends the junction is not consistent with the germline gene, which may arise from a read error. This sequence joins TRBV28 and TRBJ1-3; 7 bases map to TRBD1. There are 12 residues in the CDR3. CDR1 MDHEN and CDR2 SYDVKM come from the germline V gene. CDR3 sequence (DNA): TGTGCCAGCAGTCCGGACGCCCCGGGACAGACTTTT. It yields the protein CASSPDAPGQTF.

On this clone: In the same sample, other DNA sequences code for this CDR3. The chain links TRBV10-3 to TRBJ2-1; weak D call: TRBD1 (6 bases). V was trimmed by 10 bases and J by 5 bases, leaving 21 bases between them. The CDR3 is 15 amino acids. The germline gives CDR1 ENHRY, CDR2 SYGVKD. Here the CDR3 DNA reads TGTGCCACCTCGAAGGCGGACAGAGAAAACAATGAGCAGTTCTTC. Amino acid sequence: CATSKADRENNEQFF.

In its sample, this clone was seen once. V gene TRBV19 combines with J gene TRBJ1-3; possibly TRBD1 for D (6 bases). Trimming removed 5 bases at V and 2 bases at J, with 16 bases between. Germline CDR1 and CDR2: LNHDA and SQIVND (reference sequence). The length of the CDR3 is 16 residues. CDR3 DNA: TGTGCCAGTAGTTGGGGTAATGACAGGACTGGAAACACCATATATTTT. It encodes CASSWGNDRTGNTIYF.

The rearrangement uses TRBV6-6 and TRBJ1-1; D call uncertain. The CDR3 length is 13 residues. The germline V gene encodes CDR1 MNHNY and CDR2 SVGAGI (reference sequence). The ends were cut back, 0 bases at V and 8 bases at J, with 10 bases in the middle. For the CDR3, the DNA is TGTGCCAGCAGTTACTCGACGTCCGGGGAAGCTTTCTTT. Translation: CASSYSTSGEAFF.

This sequence joins TRBV5-6 and TRBJ1-5; D is undetermined. V lost 1 base, J lost 1 base, and 6 bases lay in between. CDR3 size: 14 residues. From germline, CDR1 is SGHDT and CDR2 YYEEEE. The CDR3 spells CASSLWRSNQPQHF. DNA of the CDR3: TGTGCCAGCAGCTTGTGGCGGAGCAATCAGCCCCAGCATTTT.

The sample holds a few counts of this clone. This rearrangement joins TRBV3-1 (or the pseudogene TRBV3-2) to TRBJ1-2; D call uncertain. Trimming removed 5 bases from V and 2 bases from J, with 6 bases in between. CDR1 LGHDT and CDR2 YNNKEL come from the germline V gene (reference sequence). The CDR3 spans 12 residues. DNA of the CDR3: TGTGCCAGCAGCTACGGGAACTATGGCTACACCTTC. Translated: CASSYGNYGYTF.

This clone is a singleton in its sample. The rearrangement joins TRBV19 to TRBJ2-2, with TRBD1 matching over 11 bases. This CDR3 spans 18 amino acids. CDR1 and CDR2 (germline): LNHDA, SQIVND (reference sequence). The junction had 13 bases not matched to a gene; V was cut back by 4 bases and J by 6 bases. The CDR3 here is CASSTDRGLLPWAGELFF. DNA for the CDR3: TGTGCCAGTAGTACGGACAGGGGGCTTCTACCGTGGGCCGGGGAGCTGTTTTTT. Variable domain in full (rest from reference TRBV19 and TRBJ2-2): DGGITQSPKYLFRKEGQNVTLSCEQNLNHDAMYWYRQDPGQGLRLIYYSQIVNDFQKGDIAEGYSVSREKKESFPLTVTSAQKNPTAFYLCASSTDRGLLPWAGELFFGEGSRLTVL.

The chain carries TRBV10-1 and TRBJ1-2; no clear D gene. CDR1 and CDR2 from the germline V gene are WNHNN and SYGVQD (reference sequence). The CDR3 is made up of 15 amino acids. The V end was cut by 3 bases, the J end by 3 bases, with 14 bases between. In DNA, the CDR3 is TGCGCCAGCAGTGACTCTCGGGAAGAGGACTATGGCTACACCTTC. Amino acid sequence: CASSDSREEDYGYTF.